The 20 T cell receptor beta chains reported below all come from one sample, sequenced in a study of T-cell memory formation after mild COVID-19. A single record per CDR3 protein comes from TCRdb applying MiXCR to the 5' RACE reads. The sample lists over 120,000 distinct CDR3 sequences; 15% to 20% were seen once. The source material was PBMCs or a T cell subset sorted from them (not recorded which). These receptors came from an adult woman who had mild COVID-19 (a few samples of this study predate the infection). Cell type and time point are not known.

The rearrangement uses TRBV7-8 and TRBJ2-2; 8 positions agree with TRBD1. In germline, CDR1 is SGHVS, CDR2 FQNEAQ. J was trimmed by 5 bases and V by 2 bases; bases with no gene match: 4. This CDR3 has 15 amino acids. The CDR3 loop is CASSLNRGLTGELFF. CDR3 in DNA: TGTGCCAGCAGCTTAAACAGGGGGTTGACCGGGGAGCTGTTTTTT.

This clonotype occurred a few times. V is TRBV12-3 or TRBV12-4 and J is TRBJ2-3; TRBD2 might be the D (5 bases). Trimming shortened V by 4 bases and J by 3 bases, and 14 bases separated the two germline ends. This CDR3 is built from 15 residues. CDR3 protein: CASSSYGETTDTQYF. In nucleotides, the CDR3 is TGTGCCAGCAGTTCCTACGGGGAGACTACAGATACGCAGTATTTT.

The rearrangement links TRBV4-3 to TRBJ2-5; TRBD2 aligns across 10 bases. After removal of 1 base from V and 8 bases from J, the junction contained 16 bases not matched to a gene. The CDR3 runs to 18 residues. In germline, CDR1 is LGHNA, CDR2 YSLEER. In DNA form, the CDR3 reads TGCGCCAGCAGCCAAGTGTGGGAAGCGGGAGGGACGCCTGCTACCCAGTACTTC. This translates into CASSQVWEAGGTPATQYF.

This clonotype occurred a few times. The V call is TRBV7-9, the J call TRBJ1-4, with D perhaps TRBD1 (5 bases). The CDR3 sequence is 13 residues long. Between the trimmed V and J ends, which lost 3 bases and 5 bases, there was a span of 7 bases. CDR1 and CDR2 (germline): SEHNR, FQNEAQ (reference sequence). The chain's CDR3 is CASSFGGNEKLFF. The CDR3 region has the DNA TGTGCCAGCAGCTTCGGGGGAAATGAAAAACTGTTTTTT.

This clonotype has more than one count but fewer than ten. This rearrangement joins TRBV24-1 to TRBJ1-2; D might be TRBD1 (6 bases). Germline CDR1 KGHDR, CDR2 SFDVKD. Trimming left V 4 bases short and J 0 bases short, with 14 bases between. The CDR3 length is 16 residues. In DNA, the CDR3 is TGTGCCACCAGTGACCGACGACAGGCGTCTAACTATGGCTACACCTTC. Protein sequence: CATSDRRQASNYGYTF.

The chain recombines TRBV20-1 with TRBJ2-1, with TRBD2 as a possible D gene (6 bases). Between the trimmed V and J ends, which lost 6 bases and 7 bases, there was a span of 28 bases. Germline CDR1 and CDR2: DFQATT and SNEGSKA (reference sequence). There are 17 residues in the CDR3. DNA for the CDR3: TGCAGTGCACCCAGAACAGGAAGTTCGGGACTCCTGAATGAGCAGTTCTTC. This sequence encodes CSAPRTGSSGLLNEQFF.

In this sample, this clonotype turned up a few times. The chain joins TRBV3-1 to TRBJ2-7; D may match TRBD1 or TRBD2 (5 bases each). Trimming took 1 base from V and 1 from J, leaving 11 bases between them. The CDR3 totals 15 residues. Per the germline V gene, CDR1 is LGHDT and CDR2 is YNNKEL (reference sequence). The CDR3 loop is CASSQVGDRSYEQYF. DNA of the CDR3: TGTGCCAGCAGCCAAGTGGGGGACCGTTCCTACGAGCAGTACTTC.

V and J are TRBV6-2 or TRBV6-3 and TRBJ2-6; the D gene could be TRBD1 or TRBD2 (5 bases each). The germline gives CDR1 MNHEY, CDR2 SVGEGT. Trimming left V 4 bases short and J 5 bases short, with 9 bases between. CDR3 length: 14 amino acids. This CDR3 is CASSWDLRANVLTF. Written as DNA, the CDR3 is TGTGCCAGCAGTTGGGACCTCAGGGCCAACGTCCTGACTTTC.

In its sample, this clonotype was seen a few times. The rearrangement uses TRBV20-1 and TRBJ2-3; 8 bases match TRBD2. The CDR3 runs 15 residues. The ends lost 5 bases at V and 5 bases at J; junction bases unmatched: 12. Per the germline V gene, CDR1 is DFQATT and CDR2 is SNEGSKA (reference sequence). Written as DNA, the CDR3 is TGCAGTGCTCAGGTCGGCGGGAGGTTGAGAGATACGCAGTATTTT. Translating gives CSAQVGGRLRDTQYF.

J is TRBJ1-1 and V is TRBV12-3 or TRBV12-4; 8 bases are shared with TRBD1. The CDR3 consists of 14 residues. V was pared by 3 bases and J by 1 base, with 1 base of the junction left unmatched. The CDR3 coding sequence is TGTGCCAGCAGTTTCACAGGGGGGAACACTGAAGCTTTCTTT. This translates into CASSFTGGNTEAFF.

The chain couples TRBV2 to TRBJ1-5; D remains ambiguous. Trimming stripped 7 bases from V and 4 bases from J, with 11 bases between. The germline CDR1 and CDR2 sequences are SNHLY and FYNNEI. The CDR3 consists of 13 residues. CDR3 loop: CASTVLRNQPQHF. DNA of the CDR3: TGTGCCAGCACCGTTCTTAGGAATCAGCCCCAGCATTTT.

This clonotype was observed a few times. The DNA is omitted, as the CDR3 cannot be located on it reliably, and the CDR3 follows TCRdb's listing. The rearrangement joins TRBV21-1 to TRBJ1-1; TRBD1, the D gene given by the table, was not confirmed from the DNA. TRBV21-1 is noted as a pseudogene. The CDR3 is made up of 15 amino acids, end residues included. The chain's CDR3 is CASSILWARGTEAFF.

The rearrangement joins TRBV7-8 to TRBJ2-3; TRBD2 is a possible D gene (5 bases). Germline CDR1 and CDR2: SGHVS and FQNEAQ. Trimming shortened V by 5 bases and J by 4 bases, and 13 bases separated the two germline ends. The CDR3 loop spans 14 amino acids. The CDR3 sequence: CASSPGGWADTQYF. DNA for the CDR3: TGTGCCAGCAGCCCCGGCGGGTGGGCAGATACGCAGTATTTT.

This clonotype appeared a few times. The chain is built from TRBV5-1 and TRBJ2-7; D could derive from TRBD1 or TRBD2 (5 bases each). The CDR3 spans 13 residues. Germline loops: CDR1 SGHRS, CDR2 YFSETQ. Trimming took off 3 bases at V and 7 bases at J, with 14 bases between the two ends. The CDR3 DNA follows: TGCGCCAGCAGCTCCCGGGACCTTCGAGAGCAGTACTTC. Translation: CASSSRDLREQYF.

This chain uses TRBV3-1 with TRBJ2-7; TRBD2 matches at 7 bases. J lost 12 bases, V lost 3 bases, and 8 bases had no gene match. CDR1 and CDR2 from the germline V gene are LGHDT and YNNKEL (reference sequence). The CDR3 runs to 12 residues. The DNA for the CDR3 is TGTGCCAGCAGCCAGTCGTCAGCGGGGTTGTACTTC. As protein: CASSQSSAGLYF.

This clonotype was detected a few times. The rearrangement uses TRBV12-3 or TRBV12-4 and TRBJ1-1, with unresolved D. V was clipped by 3 bases and J by 8 bases, with 10 bases between them. The CDR3 runs 12 residues. The CDR3 protein is CASSFRPVEAFF. The CDR3 coding sequence is TGTGCCAGCAGTTTCAGGCCGGTAGAAGCTTTCTTT.

The chain has TRBV20-1 and TRBJ2-7; no firm D call. Germline-derived CDR1 and CDR2 are DFQATT and SNEGSKA (reference sequence). The CDR3 runs to 13 residues. V was pared by 5 bases and J by 1 base, with 12 bases between. The CDR3 reads CSAPRPTSYEQYF. In DNA, the CDR3 is TGCAGTGCTCCTAGACCCACTTCCTACGAGCAGTACTTC.

The V gene is TRBV3-1, the J gene TRBJ2-7, with D possibly matching TRBD1 (6 bases). Germline CDR1 LGHDT, CDR2 YNNKEL (reference sequence). V lost 4 bases, J lost 3 bases, and 13 bases lay in between. The CDR3 spans 14 residues. The chain's CDR3 is CASSPPGHHYEQYF. The CDR3 DNA follows: TGTGCCAGCAGCCCGCCGGGACATCACTACGAGCAGTACTTC.

This chain connects TRBV5-1 to TRBJ2-5, with D perhaps matching TRBD1 (6 bases). Trimming took off 2 bases at V and 5 bases at J, with 10 bases between the two ends. The CDR3 extends over 13 amino acids. In germline, CDR1 is SGHRS, CDR2 YFSETQ. The CDR3 is CASSLTGKETQYF. The DNA of the CDR3 is TGCGCCAGCAGCTTAACAGGGAAGGAGACCCAGTACTTC.

Only a few counts were recorded for this clonotype. The genes are TRBV7-2 and TRBJ1-1; D may be TRBD1 (5 bases). In germline, CDR1 is SGHTA, CDR2 FQGNSA. The CDR3 has 14 residues. V lost 2 bases to trimming and J lost 1 base, with 8 bases between them. The CDR3 DNA reads TGTGCCAGCAGCTTATCCCAGGGGAACACTGAAGCTTTCTTT. Translated, it gives CASSLSQGNTEAFF.